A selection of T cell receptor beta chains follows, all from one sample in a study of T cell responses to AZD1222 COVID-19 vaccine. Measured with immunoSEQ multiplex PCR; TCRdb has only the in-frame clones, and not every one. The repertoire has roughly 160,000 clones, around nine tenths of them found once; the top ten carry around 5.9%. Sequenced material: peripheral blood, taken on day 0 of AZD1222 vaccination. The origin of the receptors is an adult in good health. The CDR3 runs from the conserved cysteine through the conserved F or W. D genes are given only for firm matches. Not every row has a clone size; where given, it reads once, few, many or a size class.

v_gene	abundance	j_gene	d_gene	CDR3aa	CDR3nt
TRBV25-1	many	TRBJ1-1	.	CASSEPNTEAFF	TGTGCCAGCAGTGAACCAAACACTGAAGCTTTCTTT
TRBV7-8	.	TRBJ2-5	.	CASSRGVAAQETQYF	TGTGCCAGCAGCCGTGGGGTAGCGGCCCAAGAGACCCAGTACTTC
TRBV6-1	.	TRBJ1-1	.	CASSEGRTYGNEAFF	TGTGCCAGCAGTGAAGGGAGGACATATGGTAATGAAGCTTTCTTT
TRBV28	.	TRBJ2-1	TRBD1	CASMGQGSYNEQFF	TGTGCCAGCATGGGACAGGGAAGCTACAATGAGCAGTTCTTC
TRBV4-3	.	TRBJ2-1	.	CASSPGIAEWNEQFF	TGCGCCAGCAGCCCGGGGATAGCGGAGTGGAATGAGCAGTTCTTC
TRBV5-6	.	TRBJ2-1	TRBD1	CASSPGQGDNEQFF	TGTGCCAGCAGCCCCGGACAGGGAGACAATGAGCAGTTCTTC
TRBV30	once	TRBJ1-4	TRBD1	CAWSVMGGTGRGNEKLFF	TGTGCCTGGAGTGTCATGGGAGGGACAGGCCGGGGTAATGAAAAACTGTTTTTT
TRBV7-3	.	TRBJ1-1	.	CASSLVGDTEAFF	TGTGCCAGCAGCTTAGTGGGTGACACTGAAGCTTTCTTT
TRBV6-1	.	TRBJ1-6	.	CASSEDWAGTHSPLHF	TGTGCCAGCAGTGAGGACTGGGCAGGGACCCATTCACCCCTCCACTTT
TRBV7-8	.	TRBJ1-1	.	CASSLAGSGGEAFF	TGTGCCAGCAGCTTAGCGGGGTCGGGAGGTGAAGCTTTCTTT